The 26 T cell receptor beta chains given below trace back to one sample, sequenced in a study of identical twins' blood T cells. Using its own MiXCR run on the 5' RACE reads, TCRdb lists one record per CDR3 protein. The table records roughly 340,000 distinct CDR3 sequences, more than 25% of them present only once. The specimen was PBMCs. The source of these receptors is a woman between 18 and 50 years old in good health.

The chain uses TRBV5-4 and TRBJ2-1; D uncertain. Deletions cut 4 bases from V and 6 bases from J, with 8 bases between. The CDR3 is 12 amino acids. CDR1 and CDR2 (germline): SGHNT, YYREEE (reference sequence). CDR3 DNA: TGTGCCAGCAGCCCCCCATCCAATGAGCAGTTCTTC. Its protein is CASSPPSNEQFF.

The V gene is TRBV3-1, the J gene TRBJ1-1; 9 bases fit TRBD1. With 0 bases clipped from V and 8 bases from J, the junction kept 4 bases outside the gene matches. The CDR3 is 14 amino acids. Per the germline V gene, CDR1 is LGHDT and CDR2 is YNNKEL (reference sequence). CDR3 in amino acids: CASSQELDRGEAFF. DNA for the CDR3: TGTGCCAGCAGCCAAGAATTGGACAGGGGCGAAGCTTTCTTT. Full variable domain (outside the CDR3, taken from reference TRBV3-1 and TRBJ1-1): DTAVSQTPKYLVTQMGNDKSIKCEQNLGHDTMYWYKQDSKKFLKIMFSYNNKELIINETVPNRFSPKSPDKAHLNLHINSLELGDSAVYFCASSQELDRGEAFFGQGTRLTVV.

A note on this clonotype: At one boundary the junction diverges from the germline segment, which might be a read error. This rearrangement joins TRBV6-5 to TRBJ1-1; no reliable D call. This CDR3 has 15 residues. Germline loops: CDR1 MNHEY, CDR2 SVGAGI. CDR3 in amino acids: CTSSSAHRGNTEAFF. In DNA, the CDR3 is TGTACCAGCAGTAGTGCCCATAGAGGGAACACTGAAGCTTTCTTT.

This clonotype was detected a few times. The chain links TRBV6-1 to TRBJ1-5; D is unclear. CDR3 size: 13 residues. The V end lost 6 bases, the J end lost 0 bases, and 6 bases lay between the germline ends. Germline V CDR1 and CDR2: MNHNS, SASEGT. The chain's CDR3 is CASRVYSNQPQHF. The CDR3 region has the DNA TGTGCCAGCAGGGTCTATAGCAATCAGCCCCAGCATTTT.

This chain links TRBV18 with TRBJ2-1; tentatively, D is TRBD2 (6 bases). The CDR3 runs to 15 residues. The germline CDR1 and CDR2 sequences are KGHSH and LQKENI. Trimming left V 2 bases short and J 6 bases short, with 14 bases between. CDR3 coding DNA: TGTGCCAGCTCACCAGTCGGGGGTAACCTCAATGAGCAGTTCTTC. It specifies CASSPVGGNLNEQFF.

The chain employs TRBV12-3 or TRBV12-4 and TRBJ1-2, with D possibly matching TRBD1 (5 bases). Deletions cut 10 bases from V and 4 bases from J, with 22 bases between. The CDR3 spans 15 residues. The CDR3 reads CANTQRGGWVYGYTF. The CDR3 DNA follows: TGTGCCAACACCCAACGGGGGGGATGGGTCTATGGCTACACCTTC.

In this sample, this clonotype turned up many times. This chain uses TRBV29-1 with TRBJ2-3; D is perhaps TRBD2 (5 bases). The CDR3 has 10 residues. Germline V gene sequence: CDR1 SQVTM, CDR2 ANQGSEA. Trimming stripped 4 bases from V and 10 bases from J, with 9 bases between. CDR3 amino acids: CSVGRLAQYF. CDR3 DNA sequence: TGCAGCGTTGGGAGGCTTGCGCAGTATTTT.

The CDR3 region is CASSLPGISSYEQYF. The CDR3, as DNA: TGCGCCAGCAGCTTACCAGGGATTAGCTCCTACGAGCAGTACTTC. The gene calls are TRBV5-1 and TRBJ2-7, with TRBD1 as a possible D gene (5 bases). This CDR3 has 15 amino acids. Trimming left V 2 bases short and J 0 bases short, with 12 bases between. Germline V CDR1 and CDR2: SGHRS, YFSETQ.

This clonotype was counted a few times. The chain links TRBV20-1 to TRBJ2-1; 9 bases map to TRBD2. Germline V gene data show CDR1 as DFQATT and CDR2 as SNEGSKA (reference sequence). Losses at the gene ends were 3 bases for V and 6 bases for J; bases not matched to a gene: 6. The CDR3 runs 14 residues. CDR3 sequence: CSASLAGRVNEQFF. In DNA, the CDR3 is TGCAGTGCTAGTCTAGCGGGGCGAGTCAATGAGCAGTTCTTC.

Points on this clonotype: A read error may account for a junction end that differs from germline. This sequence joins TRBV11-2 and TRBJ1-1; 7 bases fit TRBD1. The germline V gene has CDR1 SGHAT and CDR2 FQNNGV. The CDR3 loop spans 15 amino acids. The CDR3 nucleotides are TGTGCCATCAGCTTAGATGAGGGGGCAGGAACTGAAGCTTTCTTT. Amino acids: CAISLDEGAGTEAFF.

CDR3 sequence reads: CASSFATSGRLTDTQYF. The CDR3 region has the DNA TGTGCCAGCAGCTTCGCAACTAGCGGGCGACTCACAGATACGCAGTATTTT. The chain uses TRBV11-2 and TRBJ2-3; TRBD2 aligns across 9 bases. CDR3 size: 17 residues. Germline loops: CDR1 SGHAT, CDR2 FQNNGV. V was pared by 3 bases and J by 2 bases, with 9 bases of the junction left unmatched.

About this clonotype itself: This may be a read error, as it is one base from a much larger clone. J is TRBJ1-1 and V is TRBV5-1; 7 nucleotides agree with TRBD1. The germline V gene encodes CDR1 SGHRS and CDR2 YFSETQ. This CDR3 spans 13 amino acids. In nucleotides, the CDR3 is TGCGCCATCAGCTTCAACAGGGGTACTGAAGCTTTCTTT. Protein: CAISFNRGTEAFF.

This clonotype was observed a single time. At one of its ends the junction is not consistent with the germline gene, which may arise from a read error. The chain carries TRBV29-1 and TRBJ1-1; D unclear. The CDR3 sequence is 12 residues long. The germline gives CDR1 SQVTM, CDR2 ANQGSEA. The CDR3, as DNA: TGCGGCGTTGGCCTCGGTAACACTGAAGCTTTCTTT. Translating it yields CGVGLGNTEAFF.

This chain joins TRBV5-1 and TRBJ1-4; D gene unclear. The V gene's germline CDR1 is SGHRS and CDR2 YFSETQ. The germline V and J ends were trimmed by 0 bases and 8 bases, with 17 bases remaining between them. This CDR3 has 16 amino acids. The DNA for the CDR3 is TGCGCCAGCAGCTTGGAGGCAGTGGCCGGAGTGGAAAAACTGTTTTTT. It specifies CASSLEAVAGVEKLFF. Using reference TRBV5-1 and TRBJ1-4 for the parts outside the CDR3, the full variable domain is KAGVTQTPRYLIKTRGQQVTLSCSPISGHRSVSWYQQTPGQGLQFLFEYFSETQRNKGNFPGRFSGRQFSNSRSEMNVSTLELGDSALYLCASSLEAVAGVEKLFFGSGTQLSVL.

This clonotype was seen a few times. CDR3 DNA: TGTGCCAGCAGCTTAGTGCCTAGCGTGCGAGATACGCAGTATTTT. As protein: CASSLVPSVRDTQYF. The rearrangement uses TRBV7-6 and TRBJ2-3; the D gene is possibly TRBD2 (6 bases). The CDR3 is made up of 15 amino acids. CDR1 SGHVS and CDR2 FNYEAQ come from the germline V gene. Trimming left V 1 base short and J 5 bases short, with 13 bases between.

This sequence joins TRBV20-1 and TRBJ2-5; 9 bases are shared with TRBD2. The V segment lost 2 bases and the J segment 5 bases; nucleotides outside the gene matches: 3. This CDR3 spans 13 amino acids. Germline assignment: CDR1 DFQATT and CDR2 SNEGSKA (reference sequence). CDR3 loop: CSARLAGTETQYF. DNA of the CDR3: TGCAGTGCTAGACTAGCGGGGACGGAGACCCAGTACTTC.

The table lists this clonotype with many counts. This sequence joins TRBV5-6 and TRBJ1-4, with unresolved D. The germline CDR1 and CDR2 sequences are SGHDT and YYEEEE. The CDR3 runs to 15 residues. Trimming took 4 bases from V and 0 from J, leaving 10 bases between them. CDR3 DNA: TGTGCCAGCAGCCCGGTGGGTGCAACTAATGAAAAACTGTTTTTT. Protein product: CASSPVGATNEKLFF.

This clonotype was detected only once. CDR3 residues: CAIRGPGNTIYF. CDR3 sequence (DNA): TGTGCCATCAGGGGGCCTGGAAACACCATATATTTT. V and J are TRBV10-3 and TRBJ1-3; weak D call: TRBD1 (5 bases). Looked up from germline, CDR1 is ENHRY and CDR2 is SYGVKD. The V and J ends lost 6 bases and 2 bases respectively, with 5 bases between them. The CDR3 runs 12 residues.

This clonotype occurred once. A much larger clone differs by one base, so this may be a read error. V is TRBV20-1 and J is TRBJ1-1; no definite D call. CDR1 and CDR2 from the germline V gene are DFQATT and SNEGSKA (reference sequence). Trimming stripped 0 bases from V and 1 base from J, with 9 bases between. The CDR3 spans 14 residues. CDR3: CSARDTGGNTEAFF. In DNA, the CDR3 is TGCAGTGCTAGAGATACGGGAGGGAACACTGAAGCTTTCTTT.

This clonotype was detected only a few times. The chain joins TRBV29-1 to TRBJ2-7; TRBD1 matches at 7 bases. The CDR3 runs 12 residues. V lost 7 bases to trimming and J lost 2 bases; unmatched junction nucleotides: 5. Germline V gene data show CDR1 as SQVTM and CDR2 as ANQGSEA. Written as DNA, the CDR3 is TGCAGCGCCGGACAGGATCCCTACGAGCAGTACTTC. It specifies CSAGQDPYEQYF.

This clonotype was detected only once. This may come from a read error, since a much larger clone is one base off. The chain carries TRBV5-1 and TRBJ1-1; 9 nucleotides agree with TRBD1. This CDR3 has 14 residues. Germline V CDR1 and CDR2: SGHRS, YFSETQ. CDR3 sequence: CASSPVQGATEALF. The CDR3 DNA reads TGCGCCAGCAGCCCGGTACAGGGGGCCACTGAAGCTTTATTT.

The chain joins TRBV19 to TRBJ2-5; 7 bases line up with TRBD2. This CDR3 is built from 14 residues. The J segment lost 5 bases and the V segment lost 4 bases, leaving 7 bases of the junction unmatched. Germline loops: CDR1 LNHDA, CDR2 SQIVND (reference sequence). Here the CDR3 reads CASSKRGLRETQYF. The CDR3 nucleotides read TGTGCCAGTAGTAAGCGGGGCCTTAGGGAGACCCAGTACTTC.

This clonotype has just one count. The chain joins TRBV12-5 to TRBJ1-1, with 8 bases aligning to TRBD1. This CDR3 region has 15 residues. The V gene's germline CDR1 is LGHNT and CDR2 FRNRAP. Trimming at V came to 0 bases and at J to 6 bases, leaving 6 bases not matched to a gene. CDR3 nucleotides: TGTGCTAGTGGTTTGGTAGGACAGGGAGCCCCTGAAGCTTTCTTT. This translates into CASGLVGQGAPEAFF.

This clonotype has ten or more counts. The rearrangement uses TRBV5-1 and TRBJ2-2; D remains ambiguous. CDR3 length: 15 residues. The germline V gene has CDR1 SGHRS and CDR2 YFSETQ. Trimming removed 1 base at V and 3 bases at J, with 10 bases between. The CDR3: CASSLSGVDTGELFF. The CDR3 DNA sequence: TGCGCCAGCAGCTTGTCAGGTGTAGACACCGGGGAGCTGTTTTTT.

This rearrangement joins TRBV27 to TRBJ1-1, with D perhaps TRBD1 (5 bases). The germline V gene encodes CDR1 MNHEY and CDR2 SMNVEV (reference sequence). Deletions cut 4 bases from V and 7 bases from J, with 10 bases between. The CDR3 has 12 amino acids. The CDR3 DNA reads TGTGCCAGCAGTTCATACCAGGGTGAAGCTTTCTTT. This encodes CASSSYQGEAFF.

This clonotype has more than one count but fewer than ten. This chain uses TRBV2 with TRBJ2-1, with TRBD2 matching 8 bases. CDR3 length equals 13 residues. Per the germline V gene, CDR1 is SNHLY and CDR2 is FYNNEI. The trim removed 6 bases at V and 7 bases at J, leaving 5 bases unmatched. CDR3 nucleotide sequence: TGTGCCAGCAGGAATAGCGGGGCTAATGAGCAGTTCTTC. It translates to CASRNSGANEQFF.